Shown below are 15 T cell receptor beta chains from a single sample sequenced in a study of T cell responses to AZD1222 COVID-19 vaccine (dated by TCRdb to about 2021). Reading the label with the study, this specimen's time point is: baseline before first vaccination. Receptors were amplified or captured by the immunoSEQ multiplex PCR assay. The table was pulled from immuneACCESS by TCRdb, which kept in-frame rearrangements only. Such tables lose some clones; where checked, under half of the loss comes from unresolved V genes, and the rest has no known cause. This sample gives about 140,000 clones in total; 89% of them show up just once. The ten most abundant clones make up approximately 4.5% of the sample. This sample comprised peripheral blood, obtained on day 0 of AZD1222 vaccination. The receptors stem from an adult in good health.

This clone has only one observation. The V and J genes are TRBV5-1 and TRBJ2-1; perhaps TRBD2 as D (5 bases). Germline values: CDR1 SGHRS, CDR2 YFSETQ. Trimming took 2 bases from V and 4 from J, leaving 7 bases between them. This CDR3 comprises 13 residues. CDR3 in DNA: TGCGCCAGCAGCTTCACTAGGTACAATGAGCAGTTCTTC. Translated: CASSFTRYNEQFF. Combining the CDR3 with reference TRBV5-1 and TRBJ2-1 gives the whole variable domain KAGVTQTPRYLIKTRGQQVTLSCSPISGHRSVSWYQQTPGQGLQFLFEYFSETQRNKGNFPGRFSGRQFSNSRSEMNVSTLELGDSALYLCASSFTRYNEQFFGPGTRLTVL.

The sample holds a few counts of this clone. The chain joins TRBV6-2 or TRBV6-3 to TRBJ2-7, with D possibly TRBD1 on 6 matching bases. Trimming left V 2 bases short and J 4 bases short, with 21 bases between. The CDR3 is made up of 17 amino acids. Germline V gene sequence: CDR1 MNHEY, CDR2 SVGEGT. CDR3 sequence (DNA): TGTGCCAGCAGTTACGAACCTACAGGGTTTTCGGGTTACGAGCAGTACTTC. The encoded protein is CASSYEPTGFSGYEQYF.

The chain couples TRBV2 to TRBJ2-7; 11 bases align to TRBD1. J gave up 6 bases and V 7 bases, and 14 bases lay outside the gene matches. The V gene's germline CDR1 is SNHLY and CDR2 FYNNEI. This CDR3 region has 16 residues. Here the CDR3 reads CASTPGTGGRLGEQYF. The CDR3 region has the DNA TGTGCCAGCACCCCTGGGACAGGGGGGCGCCTCGGCGAGCAGTACTTC.

V usage is TRBV28 and J usage is TRBJ2-7; TRBD1 matches at 9 bases. V lost 5 bases to trimming and J lost 6 bases; unmatched junction nucleotides: 14. CDR3 size: 16 residues. Germline loops: CDR1 MDHEN, CDR2 SYDVKM. The CDR3 loop reads CASSATGTGKRLEQYF. The CDR3 nucleotides read TGTGCCAGCAGTGCAACAGGGACAGGGAAAAGGCTCGAGCAGTACTTC.

This clone occurred a few times. The rearrangement uses TRBV28 and TRBJ1-1; weak D call: TRBD1 (5 bases). The V end was cut by 4 bases, the J end by 4 bases, with 16 bases between. Germline-derived CDR1 and CDR2 are MDHEN and SYDVKM. The length of the CDR3 is 15 residues. CDR3 DNA sequence: TGTGCCAGCAGTTCCAGCCGGGGCGCTACCACTGAAGCTTTCTTT. Residues: CASSSSRGATTEAFF.

The rearrangement links TRBV5-1 to TRBJ2-7; TRBD1 agrees at 8 bases. The CDR3 consists of 13 residues. The V segment lost 0 bases and the J segment 4 bases; nucleotides outside the gene matches: 0. The germline CDR1 and CDR2 sequences are SGHRS and YFSETQ. CDR3 sequence: CASSLDRGYEQYF. The CDR3 bases are TGCGCCAGCAGCTTGGACAGGGGGTACGAGCAGTACTTC.

The chain has TRBV4-1 and TRBJ1-2; D might be TRBD1 (5 bases). CDR3 length: 16 amino acids. Trimming took 0 bases from V and 1 from J, leaving 12 bases between them. Germline V gene lookup returns CDR1 MGHRA and CDR2 YSYEKL. In DNA, the CDR3 is TGCGCCAGCAGCCAAGAGGGGCAGCCGCTTAACTATGGCTACACCTTC. Translation: CASSQEGQPLNYGYTF.

The chain carries TRBV7-9 and TRBJ1-2; possible D gene TRBD1, 6 bases. V was trimmed by 4 bases and J by 6 bases, leaving 15 bases between them. This CDR3 spans 14 amino acids. Germline CDR1 is SEHNR and CDR2 is FQNEAQ (reference sequence). The CDR3 region is CASSSVWGADGYTF. The CDR3 DNA follows: TGTGCCAGCAGCTCAGTATGGGGGGCGGATGGCTACACCTTC.

The rearrangement uses TRBV2 and TRBJ1-2, with a tentative D call TRBD1 (6 bases). Germline CDR1 is SNHLY and CDR2 is FYNNEI. The CDR3 has 16 amino acids. The germline V and J ends were trimmed by 1 base and 2 bases, with 14 bases remaining between them. This CDR3 reads CASSEGGRRGNYGYTF. The CDR3 nucleotides read TGTGCCAGCAGTGAAGGGGGGCGCCGGGGGAACTATGGCTACACCTTC.

The rearrangement links TRBV19 to TRBJ1-1, with a tentative D call TRBD1 (6 bases). The CDR3 contains 15 residues. Germline values: CDR1 LNHDA, CDR2 SQIVND (reference sequence). Trimming stripped 0 bases from V and 5 bases from J, with 13 bases between. The CDR3 here is CASSIDARDTTEAFF. In DNA form, the CDR3 reads TGTGCCAGTAGTATAGATGCCCGGGACACTACTGAAGCTTTCTTT.

Turning to this clone: The junction departs from germline at one end; a sequencing error may be responsible. The V gene is TRBV6-5, the J gene TRBJ2-7; 10 positions agree with TRBD2. The CDR3 has 15 residues. Germline loops: CDR1 MNHEY, CDR2 SVGAGI. CDR3 DNA sequence: TGTGCCAGCAGTCACTCCCCTAGCGGGAGCTACGAGCAGTACTTC. It is translated as CASSHSPSGSYEQYF.

The chain has TRBV2 and TRBJ2-7, with D possibly being TRBD2 (5 bases). Trimming pared 5 bases from V and 1 base from J, leaving 12 bases between. Germline-derived CDR1 and CDR2 are SNHLY and FYNNEI. CDR3 length equals 14 residues. In nucleotides, the CDR3 is TGTGCCAGCAGTAGTTCTAGCTGGTCCTACGAGCAGTACTTC. It codes for CASSSSSWSYEQYF.

This clone was found once. The gene calls are TRBV7-9 and TRBJ2-7; 7 nucleotides align to TRBD2. V was clipped by 5 bases and J by 3 bases; unmatched bases: 16. Germline V gives CDR1 SEHNR, CDR2 FQNEAQ (reference sequence). The CDR3 loop spans 17 amino acids. CDR3 bases: TGTGCCAGCAGCCGAACTATGAGGGGAGGGCCCGACTACGAGCAGTACTTC. Translated, it gives CASSRTMRGGPDYEQYF.

This chain uses TRBV21-1 with TRBJ2-1; TRBD2, the table's D call, was not compared with the DNA. TRBV21-1 is noted as a pseudogene. The CDR3 covers 13 residues. The chain's CDR3 is CARTSGGDNEQFF. DNA for the CDR3: TGTGCCAGGACTAGCGGGGGGGACAATGAGCAGTTCTTC.

In its sample, this clone was seen once. CDR3 in amino acids: CASSGRTSGTMSYEQYF. CDR3 DNA sequence: TGTGCCAGTAGTGGTAGGACTAGCGGGACAATGTCCTACGAGCAGTACTTC. The chain has TRBV19 and TRBJ2-7; 12 bases are a match to TRBD2. The CDR3 consists of 17 residues. Germline CDR1 is LNHDA and CDR2 is SQIVND (reference sequence). V trimming: 5 bases; J trimming: 1 base; junction bases outside the gene matches: 9.